Each of the 25 T cell receptor beta chains below was sequenced from the same sample in a study of blood T cell repertoires in COVID-19. Produced via immunoSEQ multiplex PCR; TCRdb's table is partial and in-frame only. The table lists some 130,000 clones, 70% to 80% of them singletons. Input material: peripheral blood. Every receptor here comes from a man in his 60s who had recovered from COVID-19.

This CDR3 is CASSLLWLTTNTGELFF. The CDR3 DNA is TGTGCCAGCAGCTTATTGTGGCTAACTACGAACACCGGGGAGCTGTTTTTT. The chain couples TRBV7-8 to TRBJ2-2; unclear D gene. This CDR3 has 17 amino acids. The germline V gene has CDR1 SGHVS and CDR2 FQNEAQ. V dropped 2 bases and J dropped 0 bases, with 13 bases sitting between them.

This clone has a single count. The chain carries TRBV5-8 and TRBJ2-6, with D tentatively TRBD2 (6 bases). The CDR3 has 16 residues. Germline V gene data show CDR1 as SGHTS and CDR2 as YDEGEE. V lost 1 base and J 4 bases, leaving 12 bases between the germline ends. CDR3 nucleotides: TGTGCCAGCAGCTTGTGGGGGGATCCAGGGGCCAACGTCCTGACTTTC. Its protein is CASSLWGDPGANVLTF.

This clone was seen a handful of times. The chain couples TRBV5-3 to TRBJ2-2; perhaps TRBD2 as D (6 bases). TRBV5-3 is known as an ORF, though its function is uncertain. The CDR3 has 16 residues. Trimming took 3 bases from V and 1 from J, leaving 13 bases between them. The CDR3 sequence is CARSSGLRENTGELFF. The DNA of the CDR3 is TGTGCCAGAAGCTCCGGGTTGCGGGAGAACACCGGGGAGCTGTTTTTT.

The DNA for the CDR3 is TGTGCCAGCAGGGAGGGAGCTGGGGCCAACGTCCTGACTTTC. It yields the protein CASREGAGANVLTF. This chain joins TRBV2 and TRBJ2-6; D is possibly TRBD2 (6 bases). Germline CDR1 and CDR2: SNHLY and FYNNEI. The CDR3 spans 14 residues. The V gene lost 6 bases and the J gene lost 2 bases, with 8 bases spanning the gap.

This rearrangement joins TRBV18 to TRBJ1-5; maybe TRBD1 (6 bases). The germline gives CDR1 KGHSH, CDR2 LQKENI. V lost 3 bases, J lost 3 bases, and 12 bases lay in between. This CDR3 contains 15 residues. CDR3 bases: TGTGCCAGCTCACCTTCCGACAGGTTCAATCAGCCCCAGCATTTT. Translation gives CASSPSDRFNQPQHF.

The V call is TRBV28, the J call TRBJ1-2, with unresolved D. The CDR3 runs 12 residues. The V gene lost 2 bases and the J gene lost 5 bases, with 6 bases spanning the gap. Germline assignment: CDR1 MDHEN and CDR2 SYDVKM. The DNA of the CDR3 is TGTGCCAGCAGTTTACCTGAGTATGGCTACACCTTC. Protein product: CASSLPEYGYTF.

The genes are TRBV4-2 and TRBJ2-2; TRBD2 matches at 7 bases. This CDR3 is built from 14 residues. CDR1 and CDR2 from the germline V gene are LGHNA and YNFKEQ. V lost 6 bases, J lost 6 bases, and 7 bases stayed unmatched. The CDR3 DNA reads as TGTGCCAGCAGGAAGACTAGCTCGGCCGGGGAGCTGTTTTTT. As protein: CASRKTSSAGELFF.

There are a few counts of this clone. The CDR3 here is CASSLAGVVGTDTQYF. The CDR3 DNA reads TGTGCCAGCAGTCTAGCGGGAGTGGTGGGCACAGATACGCAGTATTTT. V usage is TRBV3-1 (or the pseudogene TRBV3-2) and J usage is TRBJ2-3, with TRBD2 matching over 10 bases. Germline V gives CDR1 LGHDT, CDR2 YNNKEL (reference sequence). J gave up 1 base and V 6 bases, and 7 bases lay outside the gene matches. The CDR3 sequence is 16 residues long.

This chain links TRBV20-1 with TRBJ2-5; 9 positions match TRBD2. CDR3 length: 16 amino acids. Unmatched junction bases numbered 12, after V lost 3 bases and J lost 4 bases. Germline V gene sequence: CDR1 DFQATT, CDR2 SNEGSKA (reference sequence). CDR3 sequence (DNA): TGCAGTGCTAGTCAGCTAGCGGGGTGGGTTGCAGAGACCCAGTACTTC. As protein: CSASQLAGWVAETQYF.

The chain couples TRBV6-5 to TRBJ2-3, with 7 bases fitting TRBD2. The CDR3 contains 13 residues. The V and J ends lost 8 bases and 4 bases, in that order; junction bases with no gene match: 6. CDR1 is MNHEY and CDR2 is SVGAGI in the germline V gene. The CDR3 spells CASGLGGADTQYF. CDR3 DNA: TGTGCCAGCGGACTTGGGGGGGCAGATACGCAGTATTTT.

The rearrangement joins TRBV6-5 to TRBJ2-5, with D perhaps matching TRBD1 (5 bases). Germline V gene lookup returns CDR1 MNHEY and CDR2 SVGAGI. The CDR3 has 15 amino acids. V was cut by 3 bases and J by 4 bases, with 15 bases left in between. DNA of the CDR3: TGTGCCAGCAGTTATCGCCGTCCAGGGTTAGAGACCCAGTACTTC. Encoded protein: CASSYRRPGLETQYF.

The genes are TRBV5-5 and TRBJ2-5; 9 bases agree with TRBD1. Germline-derived CDR1 and CDR2 are SGHKS and YYEKEE (reference sequence). The J segment lost 5 bases and the V segment lost 4 bases, leaving 6 bases of the junction unmatched. The CDR3 loop spans 14 amino acids. CDR3 in DNA: TGTGCCAGCAGCGGGACAGGGTTGTGGGAGACCCAGTACTTC. This translates into CASSGTGLWETQYF.

This chain uses TRBV6-2 or TRBV6-3 with TRBJ2-1; 10 bases agree with TRBD2. V was pared by 4 bases and J by 0 bases, with 9 bases of the junction left unmatched. CDR1 MNHEY and CDR2 SVGEGT come from the germline V gene. CDR3 length equals 18 residues. The CDR3 here is CASSSLSTSGHSYNEQFF. The CDR3 DNA reads as TGTGCCAGCAGTTCCTTATCGACTAGCGGGCACTCCTACAATGAGCAGTTCTTC.

The chain has TRBV28 and TRBJ1-2, with D maybe TRBD1 (6 bases). The V gene lost 4 bases and the J gene lost 1 base, with 10 bases spanning the gap. Germline values: CDR1 MDHEN, CDR2 SYDVKM. This CDR3 is 14 amino acids long. CDR3 sequence: CASSYRTVNYGYTF. The CDR3 DNA follows: TGTGCCAGCAGTTACCGGACAGTTAACTATGGCTACACCTTC.

The V gene is TRBV6-5, the J gene TRBJ1-3; perhaps TRBD1 as D (5 bases). Germline-derived CDR1 and CDR2 are MNHEY and SVGAGI. This CDR3 has 15 amino acids. V gave up 6 bases and J gave up 0 bases, with 12 bases separating them. DNA for the CDR3: TGTGCCAGCAGCCGTGACAGTTCCTCTGGAAACACCATATATTTT. This gives the protein CASSRDSSSGNTIYF.

V gene TRBV28 combines with J gene TRBJ2-4; D is unresolved. Per germline, CDR1 MDHEN and CDR2 SYDVKM. The CDR3 runs to 16 residues. V was cut by 8 bases and J by 0 bases, with 17 bases left in between. The CDR3 DNA reads as TGTGCCAGCGGGTTCCGAGGCAAGCTAGCCAAAAACATTCAGTACTTC. Residues: CASGFRGKLAKNIQYF.

The chain uses TRBV6-5 and TRBJ2-7, with D possibly being TRBD1 (6 bases). Germline CDR1 reads MNHEY; CDR2 reads SVGAGI. The V and J ends lost 6 bases and 5 bases respectively, with 17 bases between them. This CDR3 is built from 14 residues. The CDR3 reads CASRGSGTGNEQYF. Here the CDR3 DNA reads TGTGCCAGCAGGGGATCCGGCACAGGGAACGAGCAGTACTTC.

The CDR3 sequence is CASSPGQGARTEAFF. The CDR3 DNA reads as TGCGCCAGCAGTCCCGGACAGGGGGCGCGCACTGAAGCTTTCTTT. This rearrangement joins TRBV5-1 to TRBJ1-1, with 11 nucleotides matching TRBD1. The germline CDR1 and CDR2 sequences are SGHRS and YFSETQ. V was clipped by 5 bases and J by 4 bases; unmatched bases: 7. The CDR3 contains 15 residues.

The chain links TRBV19 to TRBJ1-5, with 7 bases identical to TRBD1. V gave up 7 bases and J gave up 4 bases; unmatched junction bases: 10. The germline CDR1 and CDR2 sequences are LNHDA and SQIVND (reference sequence). CDR3 length equals 15 residues. The CDR3 DNA sequence: TGTGCCAGTACTAGTTCGGGACAGTGGAATCAGCCCCAGCATTTT. Its protein product is CASTSSGQWNQPQHF.

The rearrangement uses TRBV6-2 or TRBV6-3 and TRBJ2-4, with TRBD1 matching over 10 bases. After removal of 6 bases from V and 8 bases from J, the junction contained 4 bases not matched to a gene. CDR1 is MNHEY and CDR2 is SVGEGT in the germline V gene. This CDR3 is 13 amino acids long. As DNA, the CDR3 is TGTGCCAGCAGCCCCGGGACAGGGGACATTCAGTACTTC. It specifies CASSPGTGDIQYF.

This rearrangement joins TRBV15 to TRBJ2-6; 10 nucleotides agree with TRBD1. With 0 bases clipped from V and 0 bases from J, the junction kept 5 bases outside the gene matches. The CDR3 is 19 amino acids. CDR1 and CDR2 from the germline V gene are LNHNV and YYDKDF (reference sequence). For the CDR3, the DNA is TGTGCCACCAGCAGAGATTTCGGGACAGGGGCCTCTGGGGCCAACGTCCTGACTTTC. Translating it yields CATSRDFGTGASGANVLTF. Supplemented by reference TRBV15 and TRBJ2-6, the full variable domain reads DAMVIQNPRYQVTQFGKPVTLSCSQTLNHNVMYWYQQKSSQAPKLLFHYYDKDFNNEADTPDNFQSRRPNTSFCFLDIRSPGLGDTAMYLCATSRDFGTGASGANVLTFGAGSRLTVL.

The rearrangement uses TRBV12-3 or TRBV12-4 and TRBJ1-2, with D possibly being TRBD1 (5 bases). Trimming took 6 bases from V and 7 from J, leaving 15 bases between them. This CDR3 comprises 13 residues. CDR3: CASRRDSQSGYTF. The DNA for the CDR3 is TGTGCCAGCAGACGGGACTCACAATCTGGCTACACCTTC.

The chain has TRBV19 and TRBJ1-1, with a weak D call TRBD1 (6 bases). Trimming took 5 bases from V and 0 from J, leaving 10 bases between them. This CDR3 spans 14 amino acids. Germline CDR1 and CDR2: LNHDA and SQIVND (reference sequence). The DNA of the CDR3 is TGTGCCAGTAGTCTACAGGGACTGAACACTGAAGCTTTCTTT. It encodes CASSLQGLNTEAFF.

V and J are TRBV15 and TRBJ2-1, with 8 bases identical to TRBD1. Trimming at V came to 3 bases and at J to 7 bases, leaving 14 bases not matched to a gene. From germline, CDR1 is LNHNV and CDR2 YYDKDF (reference sequence). This CDR3 comprises 17 residues. The CDR3 DNA is TGTGCCACCAGCAGTACGTCAGGGGGCCCGAGTCGGAATGAGCAGTTCTTC. Residues: CATSSTSGGPSRNEQFF.

The chain employs TRBV2 and TRBJ1-1; weak D call: TRBD1 (5 bases). The germline CDR1 and CDR2 sequences are SNHLY and FYNNEI. Trimming cost V 4 bases and J 2 bases, with 11 bases left between them. CDR3 size: 14 residues. CDR3 amino acids: CASSVGVLNTEAFF. DNA of the CDR3: TGTGCCAGCAGTGTAGGGGTCCTTAACACTGAAGCTTTCTTT.